The next 13 T cell receptor beta chains were all read from a single sample in a study of blood T cell repertoires in COVID-19 (dated by TCRdb to 2019 to 2021). Library preparation was by the immunoSEQ multiplex PCR assay. In TCRdb, the immuneACCESS table is reduced to in-frame sequences with V and J assigned. These tables do not hold every clone; where another copy was compared, an unresolved V gene accounts for under half, and the others remain unexplained. The sample contains under 25,000 clones, approximately 88% of them found a single time. Around a fifth of the sample is held by the ten biggest clonotypes. The specimen was peripheral blood. The receptors here all came from a man at least 80 years old with active or convalescent COVID-19.

This clone was observed once. The CDR3 coding sequence is TGTGCCAGCAGCCTTGGGCCCAGTTCACCCCTCCACTTT. Translation: CASSLGPSSPLHF. The chain combines TRBV3-1 (or the pseudogene TRBV3-2) with TRBJ1-6; D is unclear. V lost 4 bases and J lost 9, with 10 bases in between. The CDR3 extends over 13 amino acids. Germline lookup yields CDR1 LGHDT and CDR2 YNNKEL (reference sequence).

This chain uses TRBV20-1 with TRBJ2-4; the D gene is possibly TRBD1 (5 bases). V gave up 3 bases and J gave up 0 bases, with 12 bases separating them. The CDR3 runs to 15 residues. Germline loops: CDR1 DFQATT, CDR2 SNEGSKA (reference sequence). CDR3 amino acids: CSASGAFIAKNIQYF. CDR3 bases: TGCAGTGCTAGTGGGGCGTTTATAGCCAAAAACATTCAGTACTTC.

This chain links TRBV2 with TRBJ1-5, with D maybe TRBD1 (5 bases). Germline V lookup: CDR1 SNHLY, CDR2 FYNNEI. V was trimmed by 6 bases and J by 9 bases, leaving 15 bases between them. The CDR3 consists of 13 residues. CDR3 sequence (DNA): TGTGCCAGCAGGACGCAGGGCGGGGGGCCCCAGCATTTT. Translated, it gives CASRTQGGGPQHF.

This rearrangement joins TRBV4-1 to TRBJ1-1; D not certain. Trimming removed 3 bases at V and 0 bases at J, with 8 bases between. The germline V gene encodes CDR1 MGHRA and CDR2 YSYEKL. CDR3 length equals 14 residues. The CDR3 region is CASSHVTLNTEAFF. The CDR3 DNA reads TGCGCCAGCAGCCATGTAACACTGAACACTGAAGCTTTCTTT.

The rearrangement uses TRBV29-1 and TRBJ1-5; D unresolved. From germline, CDR1 is SQVTM and CDR2 ANQGSEA. This CDR3 comprises 12 residues. The V end was cut by 4 bases, the J end by 4 bases, with 8 bases between. The CDR3 DNA reads as TGCAGCGTTGGCGGTGGAAATCAGCCCCAGCATTTT. Its protein is CSVGGGNQPQHF.

The chain couples TRBV6-5 to TRBJ1-5, with D perhaps TRBD1 (6 bases). CDR1 is MNHEY, CDR2 SVGAGI, per germline. V lost 6 bases to trimming and J lost 4 bases, with 13 bases between them. This CDR3 spans 14 amino acids. The CDR3 sequence: CASRGGGGNQPQHF. The CDR3 region has the DNA TGTGCCAGCAGGGGAGGGGGGGGAAATCAGCCCCAGCATTTT.

The chain recombines TRBV9 with TRBJ1-6, with 9 bases lining up with TRBD1. V shed 4 bases and J 8 bases; nucleotides not matched to a gene: 4. The CDR3 has 14 residues. The germline CDR1 and CDR2 sequences are SGDLS and YYNGEE. DNA of the CDR3: TGTGCCAGCAGCACCCGGACAGGGGATTCACCCCTCCACTTT. It encodes CASSTRTGDSPLHF.

The rearrangement joins TRBV7-3 to TRBJ2-5; D gene ambiguous. Trimming took 2 bases from V and 4 from J, leaving 8 bases between them. The CDR3 is 13 amino acids. The germline CDR1 and CDR2 sequences are SGHTA and FQGTGA. The CDR3 is CASSLERGETQYF. In nucleotides, the CDR3 is TGTGCCAGCAGCTTAGAACGAGGAGAGACCCAGTACTTC.

The chain couples TRBV27 to TRBJ1-4; possibly TRBD1 for D (5 bases). CDR3 length equals 13 residues. Germline values: CDR1 MNHEY, CDR2 SMNVEV (reference sequence). Trimming removed 4 bases at V and 7 bases at J, with 10 bases between. The DNA of the CDR3 is TGTGCCAGCAGTTATCGGGGGGGTGAAAAACTGTTTTTT. Protein sequence: CASSYRGGEKLFF.

V gene TRBV24-1 combines with J gene TRBJ1-1, with D possibly TRBD1 on 5 matching bases. This CDR3 has 14 amino acids. Trimming shortened V by 3 bases and J by 4 bases, and 11 bases separated the two germline ends. The germline V gene has CDR1 KGHDR and CDR2 SFDVKD. The CDR3 region is CATSDARQRTEAFF. The DNA of the CDR3 is TGTGCCACCAGTGATGCCCGACAGCGCACTGAAGCTTTCTTT.

The CDR3 DNA is TGTGCCAGTACCCCGGGACAGGGCCTAAACTATGGCTACACCTTC. Translating it yields CASTPGQGLNYGYTF. This chain links TRBV19 with TRBJ1-2; 9 bases line up with TRBD1. Losses at the gene ends were 7 bases for V and 2 bases for J; bases not matched to a gene: 8. CDR3 length: 15 residues. Germline-derived CDR1 and CDR2 are LNHDA and SQIVND (reference sequence).

The V call is TRBV5-1, the J call TRBJ1-2; possibly TRBD1 for D (5 bases). This CDR3 spans 14 amino acids. From germline, CDR1 is SGHRS and CDR2 YFSETQ. Trimming removed 2 bases at V and 2 bases at J, with 10 bases between. CDR3 in amino acids: CASSFDSPNYGYTF. In DNA, the CDR3 is TGCGCCAGCAGCTTCGACAGCCCGAACTATGGCTACACCTTC.

The chain has TRBV7-8 and TRBJ2-5; 10 bases fit TRBD2. Trimming at V came to 3 bases and at J to 1 base, leaving 5 bases not matched to a gene. Germline-derived CDR1 and CDR2 are SGHVS and FQNEAQ. The CDR3 totals 16 residues. CDR3 loop: CASSFQRGGTQETQYF. In DNA, the CDR3 is TGTGCCAGCAGCTTCCAGCGGGGGGGGACCCAAGAGACCCAGTACTTC. The variable domain in full, completed from reference TRBV7-8 and TRBJ2-5, reads GAGVSQSPRYKVAKRGQDVALRCDPISGHVSLFWYQQALGQGPEFLTYFQNEAQLDKSGLPSDRFFAERPEGSVSTLKIQRTQQEDSAVYLCASSFQRGGTQETQYFGPGTRLLVL.